The clone carrying this T cell receptor (beta chain) was seen a few times. As yet, its antigen is unknown. It was 5'RACE with constant-segment primers that produced the TCR alpha and TCR beta cDNA libraries, which carried sample barcodes and UMIs. TCRdb redid the calling of the 5' RACE reads with MiXCR, one entry per CDR3 protein. The table includes under 550,000 distinct CDR3 sequences, 18% detected once. The data derive from a study of T-cell memory formation after mild COVID-19. Whole-study results and caveats: Pre-infection memory showed some responding clones, and this suggested that cross-reactive memory joined. Clones that contracted from day 15 to 85 had balanced CD4/CD8; later expanders were CD4+ biased. Clones that contracted clustered mainly in CM and EM if CD4+ and in EMRA if CD8+.

Source material: PBMCs or a T cell subset sorted from them (not recorded which). This TCR derives from an adult woman who had mild COVID-19 (a few samples of this study predate the infection). Cell type and time point are not known.

CDR3 loop: CASSLAGTSSSYNEQFF. CDR3 DNA sequence: TGTGCCAGCAGCTTAGCAGGGACTTCAAGCTCCTACAATGAGCAGTTCTTC. The chain joins TRBV7-6 to TRBJ2-1; maybe TRBD2 (6 bases). V was trimmed by 0 bases and J by 0 bases, leaving 12 bases between them. The length of the CDR3 is 17 residues. Germline lookup yields CDR1 SGHVS and CDR2 FNYEAQ.